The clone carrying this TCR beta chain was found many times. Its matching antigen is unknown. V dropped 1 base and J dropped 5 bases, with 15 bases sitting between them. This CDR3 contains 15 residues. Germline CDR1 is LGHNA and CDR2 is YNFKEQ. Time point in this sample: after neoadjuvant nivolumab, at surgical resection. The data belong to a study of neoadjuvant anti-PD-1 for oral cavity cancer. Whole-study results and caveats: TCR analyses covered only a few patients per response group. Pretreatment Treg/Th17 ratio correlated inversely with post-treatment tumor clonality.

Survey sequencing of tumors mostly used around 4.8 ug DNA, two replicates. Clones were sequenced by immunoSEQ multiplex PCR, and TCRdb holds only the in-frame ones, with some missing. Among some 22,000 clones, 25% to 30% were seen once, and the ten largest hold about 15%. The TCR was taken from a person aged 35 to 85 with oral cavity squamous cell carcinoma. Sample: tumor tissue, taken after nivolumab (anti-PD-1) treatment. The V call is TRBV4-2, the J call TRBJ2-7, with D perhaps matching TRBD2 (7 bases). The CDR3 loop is CASSQAWWGGHEQYF. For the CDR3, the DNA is TGTGCCAGCAGCCAAGCTTGGTGGGGGGGCCACGAGCAGTACTTC.